The 10 T cell receptor beta chains reported below all come from one sample, sequenced in a study of blood T cell repertoires in COVID-19. Some clones are missing from TCRdb's copy, which holds only in-frame ones; the method was immunoSEQ multiplex PCR. Among 9,000 to 10,000 clones listed, around 81% were seen once. Specimen: peripheral blood. The source is a human donor in a cohort sampled during active COVID-19.

This chain joins TRBV4-3 and TRBJ2-7; 8 bases are shared with TRBD1. Trimming cost V 2 bases and J 7 bases; bases outside gene matches: 13. The CDR3 has 16 amino acids. Per germline, CDR1 LGHNA and CDR2 YSLEER. CDR3 loop: CASSQPRTGPTGEQYF. CDR3 coding DNA: TGCGCCAGCAGCCAACCTCGGACAGGGCCTACTGGGGAGCAGTACTTC.

V and J are TRBV5-1 and TRBJ1-3; 8 nucleotides align to TRBD1. CDR3 length: 14 amino acids. CDR1 and CDR2 (germline): SGHRS, YFSETQ. V lost 4 bases and J lost 8; bases outside the gene matches: 8. The CDR3 sequence is CASSPDRAGYTIYF. CDR3 DNA: TGCGCCAGCAGCCCGGACAGGGCGGGATACACCATATATTTT.

V gene TRBV2 combines with J gene TRBJ1-2; 9 positions agree with TRBD1. Germline V gene data show CDR1 as SNHLY and CDR2 as FYNNEI. This CDR3 contains 14 residues. Germline trimming cut 6 bases from V and 1 base from J; bases unmatched to any gene: 3. This CDR3 is CASRGTGHNYGYTF. The CDR3 nucleotides read TGTGCCAGCAGAGGGACAGGGCATAACTATGGCTACACCTTC.

This clone was seen a handful of times. The chain is built from TRBV4-1 and TRBJ2-7, with TRBD1 matching 10 bases. V lost 0 bases, J lost 0 bases, and 11 bases stayed unmatched. This CDR3 has 19 amino acids. Germline values: CDR1 MGHRA, CDR2 YSYEKL. This CDR3 reads CASSQEVTGGARFSYEQYF. In DNA form, the CDR3 reads TGCGCCAGCAGCCAAGAAGTGACAGGGGGCGCACGTTTCTCCTACGAGCAGTACTTC.

This chain joins TRBV3-1 (or the pseudogene TRBV3-2) and TRBJ1-5; D is unresolved. The CDR3 consists of 12 residues. CDR1 is LGHDT, CDR2 YNNKEL, per germline (reference sequence). The V end was cut by 0 bases, the J end by 6 bases, with 3 bases between. CDR3 protein: CASSQDFQPQHF. In DNA, the CDR3 is TGTGCCAGCAGCCAAGACTTTCAGCCCCAGCATTTT.

The rearrangement uses TRBV28 and TRBJ2-7, with 7 bases that match TRBD1. The germline gives CDR1 MDHEN, CDR2 SYDVKM. The length of the CDR3 is 12 residues. V dropped 11 bases and J dropped 1; count of bases not matched to a gene: 5. CDR3 loop: CAARTGSYEQYF. Written as DNA, the CDR3 is TGTGCCGCCCGGACAGGATCCTACGAGCAGTACTTC.

This chain uses TRBV6-1 with TRBJ1-2; D perhaps matches TRBD1 (6 bases). This CDR3 spans 14 amino acids. Trimming pared 1 base from V and 10 bases from J, leaving 16 bases between. Per germline, CDR1 MNHNS and CDR2 SASEGT. DNA for the CDR3: TGTGCCAGCAGTGAAGGATTCACCGGGACACACTACACCTTC. It specifies CASSEGFTGTHYTF.

V is TRBV7-6 and J is TRBJ1-5; the D is unclear. Looked up from germline, CDR1 is SGHVS and CDR2 is FNYEAQ. Trimming pared 5 bases from V and 4 bases from J, leaving 9 bases between. The CDR3 contains 13 residues. The CDR3 bases are TGTGCCAGCAGCCCGAGCAGGAATCAGCCCCAGCATTTT. The encoded protein is CASSPSRNQPQHF.

This clone was detected only once. The chain employs TRBV4-2 and TRBJ2-1, with 12 bases lining up with TRBD2. CDR1 LGHNA and CDR2 YNFKEQ come from the germline V gene. Losses at the gene ends were 4 bases for V and 0 bases for J; bases not matched to a gene: 7. The CDR3 covers 18 residues. The chain's CDR3 is CASSLITSGGSSYNEQFF. As DNA, the CDR3 is TGTGCCAGCAGCCTTATTACTAGCGGGGGGAGCTCCTACAATGAGCAGTTCTTC.

The chain couples TRBV15 to TRBJ1-1; D gene uncertain. Germline V CDR1 and CDR2: LNHNV, YYDKDF (reference sequence). The CDR3 runs to 15 residues. Deletions cut 0 bases from V and 4 bases from J, with 12 bases between. In nucleotides, the CDR3 is TGTGCCACCAGCAGAGATCCGGGGAGCAGCACTGAAGCTTTCTTT. This codes for CATSRDPGSSTEAFF.